These T cell receptor beta chains were read from a single sample in a study of blood T cell repertoires in COVID-19. Clones were sequenced by immunoSEQ multiplex PCR, and TCRdb holds only the in-frame ones, with some missing. The sample has tens of thousands of clones, around four fifths seen once. The specimen sequenced was peripheral blood. These receptors were obtained from a human donor in a cohort sampled during active COVID-19. CDR3s include the opening cysteine and the closing phenylalanine or tryptophan. The D gene is left open where the match is weak. Part of the rows lack a size; the others show once, few, many or a class for expanded clones.

clone size	J gene	V gene	D gene	CDR3 DNA	CDR3 protein
NA	TRBJ2-5	TRBV4-1	NA	TGCGCCAGCAGCCCCCGGGACACAGGCCAAGAGACCCAGTACTTC	CASSPRDTGQETQYF
NA	TRBJ2-7	TRBV18	TRBD1	TGTGCCAGCTCACCTCTTACAGGGGGAAGTTCGAAATACGAGCAGTACTTC	CASSPLTGGSSKYEQYF
NA	TRBJ1-2	TRBV5-5	NA	TGTGCCAGCAGCTTGGACAGGCACTATGGCTACACCTTC	CASSLDRHYGYTF
NA	TRBJ1-6	TRBV2	NA	TGTGCCAGCAGTGAAGGCAGCGGTAATTCACCCCTCCACTTT	CASSEGSGNSPLHF
NA	TRBJ2-7	TRBV10-3	NA	TGTGCCATCAGTGAAGGAGGGTTTGCCTACGAGCAGTACTTC	CAISEGGFAYEQYF
NA	TRBJ2-2	TRBV5-8	TRBD1	TGTGCCAGCAGCTTAGGACAGGGCGCGAACACCGGGGAGCTGTTTTTT	CASSLGQGANTGELFF
few	TRBJ1-1	TRBV6-6	NA	TGTGCCAGCAGTTACTCGTCGGGGGGCAACACTGAAGCTTTCTTT	CASSYSSGGNTEAFF
NA	TRBJ2-3	TRBV5-1	TRBD2	TGCGCCAGCAGCATTAGCGGGGGGGCCTTCACAGATACGCAGTATTTT	CASSISGGAFTDTQYF
NA	TRBJ2-2	TRBV5-1	NA	TGCGCCAGCAGCTTTGGGAGTAACACCGGGGAGCTGTTTTTT	CASSFGSNTGELFF
NA	TRBJ1-5	TRBV4-1	TRBD1	TGCGCCAGCAGCCAAGATGCGGGACAGGGAAGACAGCCCCAGCATTTT	CASSQDAGQGRQPQHF
once	TRBJ1-2	TRBV4-2	NA	TGTGCCAGCAACCCGGACAAAAGCATGGCCTATGGCTACACCTTC	CASNPDKSMAYGYTF
NA	TRBJ1-2	TRBV19	NA	TGTGCCAGTAGTGAATCCAGGGGAAACTATGGCTACACCTTC	CASSESRGNYGYTF
NA	TRBJ2-7	TRBV19	NA	TGTGCCAGTAGTATAGGTCCCCCGACAGGCTCAAGCTCCTACGAGCAGTACTTC	CASSIGPPTGSSSYEQYF
NA	TRBJ2-7	TRBV6-5	NA	TGTGCCAGCAGTTTAAGCGTCTCCTACGAGCAGTACTTC	CASSLSVSYEQYF
NA	TRBJ1-1	TRBV4-2	TRBD1	TGTGCCAGCAGCCACTTACAGGGGCAGACTGAAGCTTTCTTT	CASSHLQGQTEAFF
NA	TRBJ1-6	TRBV16	NA	TGTGCCAGCAGCCAAAATGTGGCAGGGAATTCACCCCTCCACTTT	CASSQNVAGNSPLHF
NA	TRBJ2-3	TRBV19	NA	TGTGCCAGCGGGTCGATCGGCACAGATACGCAGTATTTT	CASGSIGTDTQYF
NA	TRBJ2-1	TRBV4-1	NA	TGCGCCAGCAGCCAAGGTGGGCCCGAGCAGTTCTTC	CASSQGGPEQFF
NA	TRBJ1-3	TRBV13	NA	TGTGCCAGCAGCTTAGGAGTCAGGCTATACTCTGGAAACACCATATATTTT	CASSLGVRLYSGNTIYF
NA	TRBJ2-7	TRBV5-1	NA	TGCGCCAGCAGCCCAGACAGTTCCTACGAGCAGTACTTC	CASSPDSSYEQYF
few	TRBJ2-5	TRBV7-9	TRBD1	TGTGCCAGCAGCCCTACTAGGGGGCGGCCCCAAGAGACCCAGTACTTC	CASSPTRGRPQETQYF
NA	TRBJ1-2	TRBV10-3	TRBD1	TGTGCCATCACCCAAGGGACAGGGAATGGCTACACCTTC	CAITQGTGNGYTF
NA	TRBJ2-5	TRBV5-1	TRBD1	TGCGCCAGCAGCTTGGGGGACAGGCAAGAGACCCAGTACTTC	CASSLGDRQETQYF
NA	TRBJ1-3	TRBV19	NA	TGTGCCAGTAGTATGTGGGGGCGCGGGGGGCCTCTCGGAAACACCATATATTTT	CASSMWGRGGPLGNTIYF
once	TRBJ2-2	TRBV18	NA	TGTGCCAGCTCACCGAGGACAGCCAACACCGGGGAGCTGTTTTTT	CASSPRTANTGELFF
few	TRBJ1-1	TRBV14	TRBD1	TGTGCCAGCAGCCAAGGCAGGGGGAAAAACACTGAAGCTTTCTTT	CASSQGRGKNTEAFF
NA	TRBJ2-5	TRBV5-1	NA	TGCGCCAGCAGCTTCCAGGGGACCCTCCAAGAGACCCAGTACTTC	CASSFQGTLQETQYF
NA	TRBJ1-4	TRBV18	TRBD1	TGTGCCAGCTCGCTCCCAGGGGGCACTAATGAAAAACTGTTTTTT	CASSLPGGTNEKLFF
NA	TRBJ1-2	TRBV7-2	NA	TGTGCCAGCAGCCAGACTTGGGACTATGGCTACACCTTC	CASSQTWDYGYTF
NA	TRBJ2-3	TRBV2	TRBD2	TGTGCCAGTAGGTGGGCGGGGGGGGCAGATACGCAGTATTTT	CASRWAGGADTQYF
once	TRBJ2-7	TRBV6-5	NA	TGTGCCGCCAGAGGGCCCGTTACCTACGAGCAGTACTTC	CAARGPVTYEQYF
NA	TRBJ1-5	TRBV11-2	NA	TGTGCCAGCAGTTTTACAGGGCTATATCAGCCCCAGCATTTT	CASSFTGLYQPQHF
NA	TRBJ1-5	TRBV15	TRBD1	TGTGCCACCAGCAAGGGGGCCGTGAGTCAGCCCCAGCATTTT	CATSKGAVSQPQHF
NA	TRBJ1-1	TRBV5-1	NA	TGCGCCAGCAGCTTGCGGGAGAACACTGAAGCTTTCTTT	CASSLRENTEAFF
NA	TRBJ1-4	TRBV7-9	TRBD1	TGTGCCAGCAGCTGGATCCGGGACAGGGGAGCTTCGACTAATGAAAAACTGTTTTTT	CASSWIRDRGASTNEKLFF
NA	TRBJ1-2	TRBV5-6	NA	TGTGCCAGCAGCTTGGGAGGGAGTTACAACTATGGCTACACCTTC	CASSLGGSYNYGYTF
many	TRBJ2-1	TRBV4-2	TRBD2	TGTGCCAGCAGCCAACTAGCGGGGGGCAACTACAATGAGCAGTTCTTC	CASSQLAGGNYNEQFF
NA	TRBJ2-3	TRBV19	NA	TGTGCCAGTAGTATAGTTGGGGCTAGCACAGATACGCAGTATTTT	CASSIVGASTDTQYF
once	TRBJ1-4	TRBV30	NA	TGTGCCTGGAGTTCGGGTGGGGGCGGTCTGTTTTTT	CAWSSGGGGLFF
NA	TRBJ1-2	TRBV5-4	NA	TGTGCCAGCAGCTTGGCGTCGGGGGTGGGTGGCTACACCTTC	CASSLASGVGGYTF
NA	TRBJ1-4	TRBV5-1	NA	TGCGCCAGCAGTGCGGGGGATTTGAATGAAAAACTGTTTTTT	CASSAGDLNEKLFF
few	TRBJ1-2	TRBV18	TRBD1	TGTGCCAGCTCACCTCGGACAGGCAGTGACGGCTACACCTTC	CASSPRTGSDGYTF